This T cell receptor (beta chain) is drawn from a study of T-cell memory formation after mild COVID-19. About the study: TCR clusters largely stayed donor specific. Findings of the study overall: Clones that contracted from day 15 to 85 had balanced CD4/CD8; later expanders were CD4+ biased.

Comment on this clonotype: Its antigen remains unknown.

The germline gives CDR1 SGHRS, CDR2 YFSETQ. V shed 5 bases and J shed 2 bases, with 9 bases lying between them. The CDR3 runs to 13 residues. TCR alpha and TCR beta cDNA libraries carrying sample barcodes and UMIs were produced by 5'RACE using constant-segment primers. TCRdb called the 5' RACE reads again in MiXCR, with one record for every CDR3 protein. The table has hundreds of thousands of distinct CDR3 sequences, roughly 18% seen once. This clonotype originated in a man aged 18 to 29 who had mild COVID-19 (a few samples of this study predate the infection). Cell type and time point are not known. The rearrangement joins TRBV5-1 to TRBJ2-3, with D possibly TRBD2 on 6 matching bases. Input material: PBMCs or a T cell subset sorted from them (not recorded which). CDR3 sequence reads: CASRRDFTDTQYF. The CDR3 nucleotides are TGCGCCAGCAGACGGGACTTCACAGATACGCAGTATTTT.